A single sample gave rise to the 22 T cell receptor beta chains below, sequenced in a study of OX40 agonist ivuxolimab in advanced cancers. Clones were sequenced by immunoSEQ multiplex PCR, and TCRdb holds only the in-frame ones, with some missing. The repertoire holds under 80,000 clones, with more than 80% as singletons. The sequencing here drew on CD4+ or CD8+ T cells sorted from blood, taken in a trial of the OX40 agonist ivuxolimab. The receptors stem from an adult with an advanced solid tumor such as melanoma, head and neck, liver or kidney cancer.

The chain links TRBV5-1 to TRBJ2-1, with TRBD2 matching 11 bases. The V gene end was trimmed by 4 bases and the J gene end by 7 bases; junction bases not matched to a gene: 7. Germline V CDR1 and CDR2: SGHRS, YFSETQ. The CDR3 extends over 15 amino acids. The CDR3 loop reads CASSRTSGGDNEQFF. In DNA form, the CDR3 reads TGCGCCAGCAGCCGTACTAGCGGGGGAGATAATGAGCAGTTCTTC.

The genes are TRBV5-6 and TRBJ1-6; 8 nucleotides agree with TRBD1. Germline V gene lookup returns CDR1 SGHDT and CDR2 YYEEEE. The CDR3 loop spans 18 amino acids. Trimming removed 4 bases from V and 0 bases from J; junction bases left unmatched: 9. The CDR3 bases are TGTGCCAGCAGCCTCGGACAGGGCCAGGGCTCCTATAATTCACCCCTCCACTTT. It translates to CASSLGQGQGSYNSPLHF.

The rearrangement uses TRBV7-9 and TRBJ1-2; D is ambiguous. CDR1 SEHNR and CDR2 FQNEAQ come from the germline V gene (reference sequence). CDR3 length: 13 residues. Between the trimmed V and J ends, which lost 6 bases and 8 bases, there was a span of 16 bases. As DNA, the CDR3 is TGTGCCAGCAGTAACCCCCCGAGTCGCGGCTACACCTTC. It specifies CASSNPPSRGYTF.

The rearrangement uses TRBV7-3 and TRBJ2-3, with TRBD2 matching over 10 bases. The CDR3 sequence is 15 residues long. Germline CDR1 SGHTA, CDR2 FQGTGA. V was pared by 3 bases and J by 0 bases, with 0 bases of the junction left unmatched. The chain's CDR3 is CASSLTSGSTDTQYF. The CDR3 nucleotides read TGTGCCAGCAGCTTGACTAGCGGGAGCACAGATACGCAGTATTTT.

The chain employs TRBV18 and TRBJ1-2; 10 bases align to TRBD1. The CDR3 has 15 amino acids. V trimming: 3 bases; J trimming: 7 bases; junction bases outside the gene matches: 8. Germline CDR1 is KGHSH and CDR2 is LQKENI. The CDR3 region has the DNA TGTGCCAGCTCACCTCCGGGACAGGGGAAATTTGGCTACACCTTC. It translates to CASSPPGQGKFGYTF.

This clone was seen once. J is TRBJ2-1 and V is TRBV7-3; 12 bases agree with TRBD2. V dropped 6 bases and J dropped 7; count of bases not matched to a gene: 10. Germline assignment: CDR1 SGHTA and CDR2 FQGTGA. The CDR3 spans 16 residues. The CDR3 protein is CASSRAGTSGHNEQFF. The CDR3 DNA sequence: TGTGCCAGCAGTCGAGCTGGGACTAGCGGGCATAATGAGCAGTTCTTC. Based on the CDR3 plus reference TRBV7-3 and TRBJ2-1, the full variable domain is GAGVSQTPSNKVTEKGKYVELRCDPISGHTALYWYRQSLGQGPEFLIYFQGTGAADDSGLPNDRFFAVRPEGSVSTLKIQRTERGDSAVYLCASSRAGTSGHNEQFFGPGTRLTVL.

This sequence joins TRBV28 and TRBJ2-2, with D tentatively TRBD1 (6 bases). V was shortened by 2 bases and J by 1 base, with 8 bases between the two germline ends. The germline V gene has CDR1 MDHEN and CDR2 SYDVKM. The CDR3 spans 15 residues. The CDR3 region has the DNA TGTGCCAGCAGTTTAAGGGACAAGAACACCGGGGAGCTGTTTTTT. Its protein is CASSLRDKNTGELFF.

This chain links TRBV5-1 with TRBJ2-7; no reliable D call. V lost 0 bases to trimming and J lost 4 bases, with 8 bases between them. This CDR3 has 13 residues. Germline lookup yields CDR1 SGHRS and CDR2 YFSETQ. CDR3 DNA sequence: TGCGCCAGCAGCTTGGGACTTTTATACGAGCAGTACTTC. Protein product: CASSLGLLYEQYF.

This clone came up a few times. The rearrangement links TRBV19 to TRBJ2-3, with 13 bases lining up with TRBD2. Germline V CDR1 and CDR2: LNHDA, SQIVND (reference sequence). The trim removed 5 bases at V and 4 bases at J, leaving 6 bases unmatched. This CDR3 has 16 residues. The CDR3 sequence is CASSYWTSGGADTQYF. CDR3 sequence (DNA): TGTGCCAGTAGTTATTGGACTAGCGGGGGTGCAGATACGCAGTATTTT. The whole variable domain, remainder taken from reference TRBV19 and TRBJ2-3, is DGGITQSPKYLFRKEGQNVTLSCEQNLNHDAMYWYRQDPGQGLRLIYYSQIVNDFQKGDIAEGYSVSREKKESFPLTVTSAQKNPTAFYLCASSYWTSGGADTQYFGPGTRLTVL.

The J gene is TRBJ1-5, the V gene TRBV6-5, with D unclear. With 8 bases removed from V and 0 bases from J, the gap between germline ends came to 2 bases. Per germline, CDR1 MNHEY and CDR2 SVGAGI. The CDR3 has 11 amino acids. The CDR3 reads CASGSNQPQHF. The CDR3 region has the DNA TGTGCCAGCGGTAGCAATCAGCCCCAGCATTTT.

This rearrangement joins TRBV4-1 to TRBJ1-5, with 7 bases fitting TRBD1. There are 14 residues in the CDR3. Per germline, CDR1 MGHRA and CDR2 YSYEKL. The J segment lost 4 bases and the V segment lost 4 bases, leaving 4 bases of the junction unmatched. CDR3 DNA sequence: TGCGCCAGCAGCCCTCGACAGGGTAATCAGCCCCAGCATTTT. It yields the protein CASSPRQGNQPQHF.

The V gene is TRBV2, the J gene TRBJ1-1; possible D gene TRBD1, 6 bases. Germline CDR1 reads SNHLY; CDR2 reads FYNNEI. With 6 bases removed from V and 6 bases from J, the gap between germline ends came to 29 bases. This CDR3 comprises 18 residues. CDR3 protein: CASRKVRSGGAEYAEAFF. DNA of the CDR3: TGTGCCAGCAGGAAGGTCAGGTCGGGGGGCGCGGAGTACGCTGAAGCTTTCTTT. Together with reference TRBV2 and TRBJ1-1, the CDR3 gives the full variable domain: EPEVTQTPSHQVTQMGQEVILRCVPISNHLYFYWYRQILGQKVEFLVSFYNNEISEKSEIFDDQFSVERPDGSNFTLKIRSTKLEDSAMYFCASRKVRSGGAEYAEAFFGQGTRLTVV.

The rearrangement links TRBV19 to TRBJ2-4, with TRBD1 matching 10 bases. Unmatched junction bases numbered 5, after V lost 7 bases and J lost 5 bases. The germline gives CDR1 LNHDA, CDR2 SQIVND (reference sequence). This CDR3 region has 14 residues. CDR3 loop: CASISTGGQNIQYF. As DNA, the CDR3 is TGTGCCAGTATCTCGACAGGGGGCCAAAACATTCAGTACTTC.

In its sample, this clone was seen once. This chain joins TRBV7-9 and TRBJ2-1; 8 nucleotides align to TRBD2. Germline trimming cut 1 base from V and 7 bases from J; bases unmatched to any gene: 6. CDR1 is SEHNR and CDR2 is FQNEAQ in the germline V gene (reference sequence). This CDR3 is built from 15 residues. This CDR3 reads CASSLVVAGQNEQFF. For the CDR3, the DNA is TGTGCCAGCAGCTTAGTAGTAGCGGGGCAAAATGAGCAGTTCTTC. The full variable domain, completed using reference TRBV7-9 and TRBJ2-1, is DTGVSQNPRHKITKRGQNVTFRCDPISEHNRLYWYRQTLGQGPEFLTYFQNEAQLEKSRLLSDRFSAERPKGSFSTLEIQRTEQGDSAMYLCASSLVVAGQNEQFFGPGTRLTVL.

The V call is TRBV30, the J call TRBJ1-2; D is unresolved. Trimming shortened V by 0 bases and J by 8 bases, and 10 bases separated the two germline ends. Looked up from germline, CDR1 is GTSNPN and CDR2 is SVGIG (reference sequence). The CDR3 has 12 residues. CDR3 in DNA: TGTGCCTGGAGTGTAAGCAAAAACGGCTACACCTTC. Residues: CAWSVSKNGYTF.

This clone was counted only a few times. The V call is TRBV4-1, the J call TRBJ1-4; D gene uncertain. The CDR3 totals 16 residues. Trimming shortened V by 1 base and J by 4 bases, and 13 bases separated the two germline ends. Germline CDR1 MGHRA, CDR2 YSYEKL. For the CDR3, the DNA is TGCGCCAGCAGCCAAGTCCCGTCAGGCGGTAATGAAAAACTGTTTTTT. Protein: CASSQVPSGGNEKLFF.

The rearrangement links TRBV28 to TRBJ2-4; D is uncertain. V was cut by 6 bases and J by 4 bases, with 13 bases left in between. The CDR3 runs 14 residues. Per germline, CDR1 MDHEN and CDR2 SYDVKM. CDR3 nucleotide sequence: TGTGCCAGCAGCCTGGATGGTGGGAAAAACATTCAGTACTTC. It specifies CASSLDGGKNIQYF. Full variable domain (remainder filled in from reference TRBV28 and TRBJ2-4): DVKVTQSSRYLVKRTGEKVFLECVQDMDHENMFWYRQDPGLGLRLIYFSYDVKMKEKGDIPEGYSVSREKKERFSLILESASTNQTSMYLCASSLDGGKNIQYFGAGTRLSVL.

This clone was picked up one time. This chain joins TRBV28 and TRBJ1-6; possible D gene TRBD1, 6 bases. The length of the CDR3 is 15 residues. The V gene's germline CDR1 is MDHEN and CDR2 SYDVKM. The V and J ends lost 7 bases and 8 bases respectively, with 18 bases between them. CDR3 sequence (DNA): TGTGCCAGCAACCCTGGTCGGGGGGCATATTCACCCCTCCACTTT. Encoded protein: CASNPGRGAYSPLHF.

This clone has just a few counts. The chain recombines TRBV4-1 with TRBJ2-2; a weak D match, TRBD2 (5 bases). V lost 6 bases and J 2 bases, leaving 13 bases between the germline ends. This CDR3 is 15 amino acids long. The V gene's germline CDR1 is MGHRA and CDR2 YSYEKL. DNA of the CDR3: TGCGCCAGCAGGCCGGGGAGCGGTAACACCGGGGAGCTGTTTTTT. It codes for CASRPGSGNTGELFF.

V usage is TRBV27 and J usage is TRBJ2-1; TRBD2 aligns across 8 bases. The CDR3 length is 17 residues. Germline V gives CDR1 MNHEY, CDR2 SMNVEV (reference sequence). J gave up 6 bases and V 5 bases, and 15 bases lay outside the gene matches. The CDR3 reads CASSVTVTGTRVNEQFF. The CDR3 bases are TGTGCCAGCAGTGTAACCGTTACCGGGACTAGGGTCAATGAGCAGTTCTTC.

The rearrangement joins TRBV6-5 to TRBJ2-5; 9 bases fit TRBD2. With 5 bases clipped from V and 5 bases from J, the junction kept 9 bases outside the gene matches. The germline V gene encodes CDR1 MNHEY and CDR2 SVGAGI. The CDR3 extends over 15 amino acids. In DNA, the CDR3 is TGTGCCAGCAGTCCACGCCTAGCGGGGTGGGAGACCCAGTACTTC. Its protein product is CASSPRLAGWETQYF.

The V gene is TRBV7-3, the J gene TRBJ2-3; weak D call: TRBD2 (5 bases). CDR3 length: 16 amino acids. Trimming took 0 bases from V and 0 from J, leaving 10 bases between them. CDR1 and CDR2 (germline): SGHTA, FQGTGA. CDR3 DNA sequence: TGTGCCAGCAGCTTAACGAATCTAGCCAGCACAGATACGCAGTATTTT. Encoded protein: CASSLTNLASTDTQYF.